The following is a T cell receptor beta chain sequence with its context. The antigen is not known. Use of 60 Vbeta and 13 Jbeta primers characterized the PCR. The assay was immunoSEQ multiplex PCR, and TCRdb's table has in-frame clones only and misses some. The repertoire holds around 110,000 clones, with over 8% as singletons. The data stem from a study of cytomegalovirus exposure and HLA in healthy donors. Study-wide results and caveats: The CMV antigen specificity of a few CMV-associated chains was confirmed through in vitro analysis. As immune exposure information, only CMV serostatus was available. Most TCR sequences were seen very rarely across donors, but some public TCRs occurred in many.

This CDR3 is 12 amino acids long. From germline, CDR1 is SGHAT and CDR2 FQNNGV. J gave up 6 bases and V 5 bases, and 4 bases lay outside the gene matches. The specimen sequenced was PBMCs. The receptor comes from a man aged 30 to 39 in good health and CMV-seronegative. The chain carries TRBV11-2 and TRBJ2-7, with 7 bases that match TRBD1. This CDR3 is CASSLTGSEQYF. CDR3 sequence (DNA): TGTGCCAGCAGCCTGACAGGGTCCGAGCAGTACTTC.